One and the same sample provided the 9 T cell receptor beta chains below, sequenced in a study of blood T cell repertoires in COVID-19. TCRdb keeps only in-frame clones here, not all; method: immunoSEQ multiplex PCR. Of about 240,000 clones in the sample, roughly 80% were seen once. Source material: peripheral blood. Receptor source: a woman aged 55-70 years with active or convalescent COVID-19.

The V gene is TRBV11-3, the J gene TRBJ1-6, with D possibly TRBD1 on 6 matching bases. The ends were cut back, 5 bases at V and 7 bases at J, with 12 bases in the middle. In germline, CDR1 is SGHNT, CDR2 YENEEA. CDR3 size: 14 residues. The CDR3: CASSLTGANSPLHF. Here the CDR3 DNA reads TGTGCCAGCAGCCTGACAGGCGCAAATTCACCCCTCCACTTT.

The chain links TRBV4-1 to TRBJ2-1; unclear D gene. V lost 2 bases and J 7 bases, leaving 9 bases between the germline ends. Germline V gene lookup returns CDR1 MGHRA and CDR2 YSYEKL. The CDR3 runs to 13 residues. CDR3 coding DNA: TGCGCCAGCAGCCAACTGCCAGGTAATGAGCAGTTCTTC. This codes for CASSQLPGNEQFF.

V gene TRBV4-1 combines with J gene TRBJ1-6; 8 bases agree with TRBD1. Germline CDR1 and CDR2: MGHRA and YSYEKL. This CDR3 region has 16 residues. Losses at the gene ends were 4 bases for V and 2 bases for J; bases not matched to a gene: 4. The CDR3 DNA sequence: TGCGCCAGCAGCCGAGAGGGACAGGCCTATAATTCACCCCTCCACTTT. This sequence encodes CASSREGQAYNSPLHF.

The chain employs TRBV20-1 and TRBJ1-4; a weak D match, TRBD1 (6 bases). The CDR3 contains 16 residues. CDR1 is DFQATT and CDR2 is SNEGSKA in the germline V gene (reference sequence). Trimming cost V 3 bases and J 4 bases, with 18 bases left between them. As DNA, the CDR3 is TGCAGTGCTAGTGGGGGGCCTGCGAGGGGTAATGAAAAACTGTTTTTT. This sequence encodes CSASGGPARGNEKLFF.

In DNA form, the CDR3 reads TGCGCCAGCAGCCAAGACCCGACGGGATCACCCCTCCACTTT. Residues: CASSQDPTGSPLHF. The chain has TRBV4-1 and TRBJ1-6, with no clear D. The CDR3 length is 14 residues. Trimming shortened V by 0 bases and J by 10 bases, and 10 bases separated the two germline ends. The germline V gene encodes CDR1 MGHRA and CDR2 YSYEKL.

V usage is TRBV7-2 and J usage is TRBJ1-5, with 9 bases that match TRBD1. The CDR3 runs to 15 residues. Trimming took 5 bases from V and 5 from J; bases not matched to a gene: 7. Germline values: CDR1 SGHTA, CDR2 FQGNSA. DNA for the CDR3: TGTGCCAGCAGCGCCTCGACAGGGGGTGATCAGCCCCAGCATTTT. Amino acid sequence: CASSASTGGDQPQHF.

The rearrangement joins TRBV5-8 to TRBJ2-1, with 12 bases fitting TRBD2. Germline values: CDR1 SGHTS, CDR2 YDEGEE. The V and J ends lost 5 bases and 9 bases, in that order; junction bases with no gene match: 0. The CDR3 covers 12 residues. The DNA of the CDR3 is TGTGCCAGCAGGACTAGCGGGGGTGAGCAGTTCTTC. Amino acids: CASRTSGGEQFF.

This clone was found a few times. The chain recombines TRBV7-9 with TRBJ2-7; perhaps TRBD2 as D (5 bases). The CDR3 consists of 14 residues. The germline V and J ends were trimmed by 0 bases and 7 bases, with 13 bases remaining between them. Germline lookup yields CDR1 SEHNR and CDR2 FQNEAQ (reference sequence). CDR3 sequence reads: CASSLAGGTGEQYF. CDR3 coding DNA: TGTGCCAGCAGCTTAGCGGGTGGCACGGGGGAGCAGTACTTC.

The chain links TRBV3-1 (or the pseudogene TRBV3-2) to TRBJ2-1; possible D gene TRBD1, 6 bases. From germline, CDR1 is LGHDT and CDR2 YNNKEL (reference sequence). The CDR3 covers 15 residues. The germline V and J ends were trimmed by 4 bases and 5 bases, with 15 bases remaining between them. The CDR3 DNA reads as TGTGCCAGCAGCCCATTCAGGGGCAGAGACAATGAGCAGTTCTTC. Its protein is CASSPFRGRDNEQFF.